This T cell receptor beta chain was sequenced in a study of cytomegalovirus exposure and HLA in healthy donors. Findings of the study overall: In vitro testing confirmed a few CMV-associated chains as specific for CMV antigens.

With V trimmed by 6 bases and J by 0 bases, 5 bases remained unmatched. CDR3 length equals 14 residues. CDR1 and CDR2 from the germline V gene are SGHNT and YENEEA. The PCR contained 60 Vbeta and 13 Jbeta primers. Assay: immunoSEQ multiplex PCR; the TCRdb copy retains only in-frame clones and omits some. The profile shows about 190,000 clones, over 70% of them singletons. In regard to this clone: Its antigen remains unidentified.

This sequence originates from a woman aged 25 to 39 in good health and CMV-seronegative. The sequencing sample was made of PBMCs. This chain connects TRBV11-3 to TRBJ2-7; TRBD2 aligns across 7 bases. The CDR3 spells CASSSGGSSYEQYF. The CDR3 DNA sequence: TGTGCCAGCAGTAGTGGCGGGAGCTCCTACGAGCAGTACTTC.